The rows below give T cell receptor beta chains drawn from one sample of a study of blood T cell repertoires in COVID-19. TCRdb keeps only in-frame clones here, not all; method: immunoSEQ multiplex PCR. Counted here are some 83,000 clones, roughly 80% occurring once; the ten biggest clones make up approximately 12%. The source material was peripheral blood. The receptors were gathered from a man aged 50 to 59 with acute or convalescent COVID-19. CDR3s include the opening cysteine and the closing phenylalanine or tryptophan. The order of the fields is CDR3 DNA, CDR3 protein, V gene, J gene, D gene, clone size. The D gene is left open where the match is weak. Some rows have no size entry. The others give once, few or many, or a class for an expanded clone.

cdr3_nt: TGTGCCAGCAGCTTAGGGTCCCCACTGGATGAAAAACTGTTTTTT
cdr3_aa: CASSLGSPLDEKLFF
v_call: TRBV9
j_call: TRBJ1-4
d_call: -
clone_size: -

cdr3_nt: TGTGCCAGCAGCACCCCGACAGGGGCCTCAGATACGCAGTATTTT
cdr3_aa: CASSTPTGASDTQYF
v_call: TRBV7-9
j_call: TRBJ2-3
d_call: TRBD1
clone_size: once

cdr3_nt: TGCGCCAGCAGCCAAGACCTTAGCGGGAGTGTGAACGGGGAGCTGTTTTTT
cdr3_aa: CASSQDLSGSVNGELFF
v_call: TRBV4-1
j_call: TRBJ2-2
d_call: TRBD2
clone_size: -

cdr3_nt: TGTGCCAGCAGTCAACTAGCAACTGGGGCCAACGTCCTGACTTTC
cdr3_aa: CASSQLATGANVLTF
v_call: TRBV6-2/TRBV6-3
j_call: TRBJ2-6
d_call: -
clone_size: -

cdr3_nt: TGTGCCAGTAGACAGAACTCCGGGACTAGCGGGAGAGGCAATGAGCAGTTCTTC
cdr3_aa: CASRQNSGTSGRGNEQFF
v_call: TRBV19
j_call: TRBJ2-1
d_call: TRBD2
clone_size: -

cdr3_nt: TGCGCCAGCAGCTTGTCAGGGAACTATGGCTACACCTTC
cdr3_aa: CASSLSGNYGYTF
v_call: TRBV5-1
j_call: TRBJ1-2
d_call: -
clone_size: -

cdr3_nt: TGTGCCAGCATCAGGACAGGATATGGCTACACCTTC
cdr3_aa: CASIRTGYGYTF
v_call: TRBV28
j_call: TRBJ1-2
d_call: TRBD1
clone_size: few

cdr3_nt: TGCGCCAGCAGCCAAGATAGGGCAGGGGGTGACTTGAACATTCAGTACTTC
cdr3_aa: CASSQDRAGGDLNIQYF
v_call: TRBV4-1
j_call: TRBJ2-4
d_call: TRBD1
clone_size: -

cdr3_nt: TGTGCCAGCAGCTATGGGAGGGAGGGGGGCTACACCTTC
cdr3_aa: CASSYGREGGYTF
v_call: TRBV7-2
j_call: TRBJ1-2
d_call: -
clone_size: -

cdr3_nt: TGCGCCAGCAGCCAAGTATTATGGCAGGACAAAGACACAGATACGCAGTATTTT
cdr3_aa: CASSQVLWQDKDTDTQYF
v_call: TRBV4-3
j_call: TRBJ2-3
d_call: -
clone_size: once

cdr3_nt: TGTGCCAGCTCACGGGGAGGAGATCAGCCCCAGCATTTT
cdr3_aa: CASSRGGDQPQHF
v_call: TRBV9
j_call: TRBJ1-5
d_call: -
clone_size: few

cdr3_nt: TGTGCCAGCAGCTCGGAGTCAGCAACTAATGAAAAACTGTTTTTT
cdr3_aa: CASSSESATNEKLFF
v_call: TRBV7-2
j_call: TRBJ1-4
d_call: -
clone_size: -

cdr3_nt: TGTGCCAGCAGTTCCCACAGGGGACTGAACACTGAAGCTTTCTTT
cdr3_aa: CASSSHRGLNTEAFF
v_call: TRBV6-2/TRBV6-3
j_call: TRBJ1-1
d_call: TRBD1
clone_size: -

cdr3_nt: TGTGCCACGGGAGAGGCTAATGAAAAACTGTTTTTT
cdr3_aa: CATGEANEKLFF
v_call: TRBV6-5
j_call: TRBJ1-4
d_call: -
clone_size: once

cdr3_nt: TGTGCCAGCTGCCCCAGGGGCCTTCACTACCACTTT
cdr3_aa: CASCPRGLHYHF
v_call: TRBV28
j_call: TRBJ1-6
d_call: -
clone_size: -

cdr3_nt: TGTGCCAGCAGTGACACAGGGAGATATGGCTACACCTTC
cdr3_aa: CASSDTGRYGYTF
v_call: TRBV12-3/TRBV12-4
j_call: TRBJ1-2
d_call: -
clone_size: -

cdr3_nt: TGCGCCAGCAGCCAAGATTCTTCCGGGCGGGATGAAAAACTGTTTTTT
cdr3_aa: CASSQDSSGRDEKLFF
v_call: TRBV4-3
j_call: TRBJ1-4
d_call: -
clone_size: -

cdr3_nt: TGTGCCAGCAGCCACGGGTGGGAGGGGACTGAAGCTTTCTTT
cdr3_aa: CASSHGWEGTEAFF
v_call: TRBV7-2
j_call: TRBJ1-1
d_call: -
clone_size: -

cdr3_nt: TGTGCCAGTAGTGACTACGGGACAGCAAGCTCCTATAATTCACCCCTCCACTTT
cdr3_aa: CASSDYGTASSYNSPLHF
v_call: TRBV19
j_call: TRBJ1-6
d_call: TRBD1
clone_size: -

cdr3_nt: TGTGCCAGTAGTAGTCTCAGGGTCTACACCTTC
cdr3_aa: CASSSLRVYTF
v_call: TRBV19
j_call: TRBJ1-2
d_call: -
clone_size: -

cdr3_nt: TGCGCCAGCAGCCAGACCGGGACAGGGTACCCCTGGGAGCAGTACTTC
cdr3_aa: CASSQTGTGYPWEQYF
v_call: TRBV4-1
j_call: TRBJ2-7
d_call: TRBD1
clone_size: -

cdr3_nt: TGTGCCAGCAGCTTAGTTCCGGGACAGGGAGGCTACGAGCAGTACTTC
cdr3_aa: CASSLVPGQGGYEQYF
v_call: TRBV7-8
j_call: TRBJ2-7
d_call: TRBD1
clone_size: -

cdr3_nt: TGTGCCAGCAGTTACGGGGCAGGGCGCAATTCACCCCTCCACTTT
cdr3_aa: CASSYGAGRNSPLHF
v_call: TRBV6-5
j_call: TRBJ1-6
d_call: -
clone_size: once

cdr3_nt: TGTGCCAGGGGACAGGGGGCCGTACTTGGCTACACCTTC
cdr3_aa: CARGQGAVLGYTF
v_call: TRBV2
j_call: TRBJ1-2
d_call: TRBD1
clone_size: -

cdr3_nt: TGTGCCAGCAGCTTAGGGTCTAGCGGGAGCTCCTACAATGAGCAGTTCTTC
cdr3_aa: CASSLGSSGSSYNEQFF
v_call: TRBV7-2
j_call: TRBJ2-1
d_call: TRBD2
clone_size: -

cdr3_nt: TGTGCCACCAGTGATGGGGCTAGCGGGAGGGCCCCTGGGGCCAACGTCCTGACTTTC
cdr3_aa: CATSDGASGRAPGANVLTF
v_call: TRBV24-1
j_call: TRBJ2-6
d_call: TRBD2
clone_size: -

cdr3_nt: TGTGCCAGCAGCTTGATTAACTCTAACTATGGCTACGCCTTC
cdr3_aa: CASSLINSNYGYAF
v_call: TRBV7-2
j_call: TRBJ1-2
d_call: -
clone_size: -

cdr3_nt: TGTGCCAGCAGTTACCGGGGGGACGGCAATCAGCCCCAGCATTTT
cdr3_aa: CASSYRGDGNQPQHF
v_call: TRBV6-5
j_call: TRBJ1-5
d_call: -
clone_size: -

cdr3_nt: TGCAGCGGCGGGACTAGCGGGAGACTAAGCTCCTACAATGAGCAGTTCTTC
cdr3_aa: CSGGTSGRLSSYNEQFF
v_call: TRBV29-1
j_call: TRBJ2-1
d_call: TRBD2
clone_size: -

cdr3_nt: TGTGCCAGCACATCGGGAGTCTCTGGAAACACCATATATTTT
cdr3_aa: CASTSGVSGNTIYF
v_call: TRBV28
j_call: TRBJ1-3
d_call: -
clone_size: -

cdr3_nt: TGTGCCACCAGCAGAGTGGACAGGGGTTCCGGGGAGCTGTTTTTT
cdr3_aa: CATSRVDRGSGELFF
v_call: TRBV15
j_call: TRBJ2-2
d_call: TRBD1
clone_size: -

cdr3_nt: TGTGCCAGCAGCTCAGGCGACAGTCGCGAGCAGTACTTC
cdr3_aa: CASSSGDSREQYF
v_call: TRBV7-3
j_call: TRBJ2-7
d_call: -
clone_size: -

cdr3_nt: TGTGCCAGCAGCGCGGAGGACAGGGTGGATGGCTACACCTTC
cdr3_aa: CASSAEDRVDGYTF
v_call: TRBV9
j_call: TRBJ1-2
d_call: TRBD1
clone_size: once

cdr3_nt: TGTGCCAGCAGCTTCGGGACAGGGAACGAGCAGTACTTC
cdr3_aa: CASSFGTGNEQYF
v_call: TRBV9
j_call: TRBJ2-7
d_call: TRBD1
clone_size: few

cdr3_nt: TGCGCCAGCAGCCCCGGACTAGCGGGGAACATTTACAATGAGCAGTTCTTC
cdr3_aa: CASSPGLAGNIYNEQFF
v_call: TRBV5-1
j_call: TRBJ2-1
d_call: TRBD2
clone_size: -

cdr3_nt: TGCAGTGCCTATAACTATGGCTACACCTTC
cdr3_aa: CSAYNYGYTF
v_call: TRBV20-1
j_call: TRBJ1-2
d_call: -
clone_size: -

cdr3_nt: TGTGCCAGCAGCACGGACAGGGCTACGTACAATGAGCAGTTCTTC
cdr3_aa: CASSTDRATYNEQFF
v_call: TRBV7-9
j_call: TRBJ2-1
d_call: TRBD1
clone_size: -

cdr3_nt: TGTGCCAGCAGCTTACCGGGTTACGAGCAGTACTTC
cdr3_aa: CASSLPGYEQYF
v_call: TRBV28
j_call: TRBJ2-7
d_call: -
clone_size: many

cdr3_nt: TGTGCCAGCAGCTCCTACAGGGGCCGCTCCTACAATGAGCAGTTCTTC
cdr3_aa: CASSSYRGRSYNEQFF
v_call: TRBV11-2
j_call: TRBJ2-1
d_call: TRBD1
clone_size: -

cdr3_nt: TGTGCCAGCAGTCCCGGACAGGGGGCACGGCAGCCCCAGCATTTT
cdr3_aa: CASSPGQGARQPQHF
v_call: TRBV6-2/TRBV6-3
j_call: TRBJ1-5
d_call: TRBD1
clone_size: few

cdr3_nt: TGTGCCATCAGTGAGATGGCATCGAGGGAGACCCAGTACTTC
cdr3_aa: CAISEMASRETQYF
v_call: TRBV10-3
j_call: TRBJ2-5
d_call: -
clone_size: -

cdr3_nt: TGTGCCAGCCAGCTCCCCTTGGGGAGCTCCCAGACTTTCTTC
cdr3_aa: CASQLPLGSSQTFF
v_call: TRBV2
j_call: TRBJ2-7
d_call: -
clone_size: -

cdr3_nt: TGCAGCGTCCAGGACAGGACCAACACCGGGGAGCTGTTTTTT
cdr3_aa: CSVQDRTNTGELFF
v_call: TRBV29-1
j_call: TRBJ2-2
d_call: TRBD1
clone_size: -

cdr3_nt: TGTGCCAGCAGCCTAATTACAGGGAATCAGCCCCAGCATTTT
cdr3_aa: CASSLITGNQPQHF
v_call: TRBV6-2/TRBV6-3
j_call: TRBJ1-5
d_call: -
clone_size: -

cdr3_nt: TGTGCCAGTAGTCCCGGACAGGGAGAAAGCAATCAGCCCCAGCATTTT
cdr3_aa: CASSPGQGESNQPQHF
v_call: TRBV19
j_call: TRBJ1-5
d_call: TRBD1
clone_size: -

cdr3_nt: TGTGCCAGCAGTACCGACAGCTACGAGCAGTACTTC
cdr3_aa: CASSTDSYEQYF
v_call: TRBV12-3/TRBV12-4
j_call: TRBJ2-7
d_call: -
clone_size: -

cdr3_nt: TGTGCCAGCAGCCCACTAATGGACAGGGTGGATACGCAGTATTTT
cdr3_aa: CASSPLMDRVDTQYF
v_call: TRBV7-9
j_call: TRBJ2-3
d_call: TRBD1
clone_size: few

cdr3_nt: TGTGCCACCAGTGACCCCGGGACAGGCACCGGGGAGCTGTTTTTT
cdr3_aa: CATSDPGTGTGELFF
v_call: TRBV24-1
j_call: TRBJ2-2
d_call: TRBD1
clone_size: -

cdr3_nt: TGTGCCAGCAGTTCTCTCGGACAGATGAACACTGAAGCTTTCTTT
cdr3_aa: CASSSLGQMNTEAFF
v_call: TRBV6-2/TRBV6-3
j_call: TRBJ1-1
d_call: -
clone_size: -

cdr3_nt: TGTGCCAGCAGCCTAGGGGAGTCGGGCAATCAGCCCCAGCATTTT
cdr3_aa: CASSLGESGNQPQHF
v_call: TRBV7-6
j_call: TRBJ1-5
d_call: -
clone_size: -

cdr3_nt: TGTGCCAGCAGCCTGGACAGGGATCGCAATCAGCCCCAGCATTTT
cdr3_aa: CASSLDRDRNQPQHF
v_call: TRBV7-6
j_call: TRBJ1-5
d_call: TRBD1
clone_size: -

cdr3_nt: TGTGCCAGCAGTTTGGGTTCCGGGTTGGAAAAACTGTTTTTT
cdr3_aa: CASSLGSGLEKLFF
v_call: TRBV28
j_call: TRBJ1-4
d_call: -
clone_size: -

cdr3_nt: TGTGCCAATCGGGGGAGCTCCTACGAGCAGTACTTC
cdr3_aa: CANRGSSYEQYF
v_call: TRBV24-1
j_call: TRBJ2-7
d_call: -
clone_size: -

cdr3_nt: TGTGCCAGCAGTGAAGCCGGGGGATTCTCTGGAAACACCATATATTTT
cdr3_aa: CASSEAGGFSGNTIYF
v_call: TRBV6-1
j_call: TRBJ1-3
d_call: -
clone_size: -

cdr3_nt: TGTGCCAGCAGTTCGACAGGGGTCACTGAAGCTTTCTTT
cdr3_aa: CASSSTGVTEAFF
v_call: TRBV28
j_call: TRBJ1-1
d_call: TRBD1
clone_size: -